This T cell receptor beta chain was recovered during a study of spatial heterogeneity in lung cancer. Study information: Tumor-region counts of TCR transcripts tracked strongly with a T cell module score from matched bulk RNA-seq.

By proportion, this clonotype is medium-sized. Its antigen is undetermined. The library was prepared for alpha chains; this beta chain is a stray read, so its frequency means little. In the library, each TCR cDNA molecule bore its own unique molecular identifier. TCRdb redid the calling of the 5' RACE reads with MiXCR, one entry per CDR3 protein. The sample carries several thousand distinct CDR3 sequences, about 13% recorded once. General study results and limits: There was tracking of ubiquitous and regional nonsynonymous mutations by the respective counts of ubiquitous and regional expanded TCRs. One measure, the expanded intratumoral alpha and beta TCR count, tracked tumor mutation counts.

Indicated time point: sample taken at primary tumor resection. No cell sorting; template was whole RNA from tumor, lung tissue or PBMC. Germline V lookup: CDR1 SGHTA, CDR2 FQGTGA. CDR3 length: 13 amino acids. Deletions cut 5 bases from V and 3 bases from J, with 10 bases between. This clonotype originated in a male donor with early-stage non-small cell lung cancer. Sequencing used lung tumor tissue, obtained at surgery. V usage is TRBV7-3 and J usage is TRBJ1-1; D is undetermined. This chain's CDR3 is CASSARLDTEAFF. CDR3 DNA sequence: TGTGCCAGCAGCGCCCGGCTGGACACTGAAGCTTTCTTT.